One sample yielded the 26 T cell receptor beta chains listed below, sequenced in a study of T cells in Graves' hyperthyroidism and ophthalmopathy. Amplification yielded TCR beta CDR3 regions, with RNA transcripts as the source. The HTBI primer set was used in a first-round RT-PCR of the TCR CDR3. TCRdb analysed the multiplex PCR reads with MiXCR anew, one entry per CDR3 protein. The profile shows 300,000 to 450,000 distinct CDR3 sequences, approximately 14% of them singletons. The material sequenced was blood. The receptors come from a woman under 30 with Graves' hyperthyroidism that later progressed to Graves' ophthalmopathy.

This clonotype turned up a few times. The V gene is TRBV5-4, the J gene TRBJ1-1; D is unresolved. The V and J ends lost 0 bases and 1 base respectively, with 10 bases between them. Germline V gene lookup returns CDR1 SGHNT and CDR2 YYREEE (reference sequence). The CDR3 is 15 amino acids. In DNA, the CDR3 is TGTGCCAGCAGCTTGGGAAGGGAGTCGAACACTGAAGCTTTCTTT. This gives the protein CASSLGRESNTEAFF.

Concerning this clonotype: This may arise from a read error, as a much more abundant clone is one base away. The genes are TRBV20-1 and TRBJ2-5; 11 nucleotides match TRBD2. This CDR3 is 15 amino acids long. In germline, CDR1 is DFQATT, CDR2 SNEGSKA (reference sequence). The CDR3 loop is CSARDLAGGQEAQYF. CDR3 nucleotides: TGCAGTGCTAGAGATCTAGCGGGAGGCCAAGAGGCCCAGTACTTC.

In this sample, this clonotype turned up many times. The V call is TRBV5-5, the J call TRBJ2-5; no clear D. Trimming pared 3 bases from V and 1 base from J, leaving 10 bases between. The CDR3 sequence is 14 residues long. The germline V gene encodes CDR1 SGHKS and CDR2 YYEKEE (reference sequence). The CDR3 region has the DNA TGTGCCAGCAGCTCCAAGTTGGCCCAAGAGACCCAGTACTTC. It encodes CASSSKLAQETQYF.

This clonotype was observed at least ten times. The rearrangement joins TRBV3-1 to TRBJ2-2, with D unresolved. Germline lookup yields CDR1 LGHDT and CDR2 YNNKEL (reference sequence). V was shortened by 1 base and J by 2 bases, with 11 bases between the two germline ends. This CDR3 has 16 amino acids. The CDR3: CASSQVRLGNTGELFF. The CDR3 DNA sequence: TGTGCCAGCAGCCAAGTTAGATTGGGAAACACCGGGGAGCTGTTTTTT. Together with reference TRBV3-1 and TRBJ2-2, the CDR3 gives the full variable domain: DTAVSQTPKYLVTQMGNDKSIKCEQNLGHDTMYWYKQDSKKFLKIMFSYNNKELIINETVPNRFSPKSPDKAHLNLHINSLELGDSAVYFCASSQVRLGNTGELFFGEGSRLTVL.

This clonotype was counted at least ten times. The chain is built from TRBV2 and TRBJ2-7; D call uncertain. Trimming pared 2 bases from V and 5 bases from J, leaving 7 bases between. The CDR3 loop spans 12 amino acids. The germline CDR1 and CDR2 sequences are SNHLY and FYNNEI. CDR3 loop: CASSERADEQYF. The DNA for the CDR3 is TGTGCCAGCAGTGAACGTGCGGACGAGCAGTACTTC.

This clonotype has only a few counts. CDR3 sequence reads: CASSLGQASGYTEAFF. The CDR3 bases are TGTGCCAGCAGCTTGGGACAGGCTTCTGGGTACACTGAAGCTTTCTTT. This chain joins TRBV5-4 and TRBJ1-1, with D perhaps matching TRBD1 (6 bases). Trimming stripped 0 bases from V and 3 bases from J, with 15 bases between. Germline V gene sequence: CDR1 SGHNT, CDR2 YYREEE (reference sequence). The CDR3 covers 16 residues.

The V gene is TRBV9, the J gene TRBJ2-2; no reliable D call. Germline V gene data show CDR1 as SGDLS and CDR2 as YYNGEE. The CDR3 spans 12 residues. Trimming pared 3 bases from V and 5 bases from J, leaving 5 bases between. CDR3 sequence reads: CASSGWTGELFF. The CDR3 DNA is TGTGCCAGCAGCGGGTGGACCGGGGAGCTGTTTTTT.

This clonotype was seen only a few times. V gene TRBV20-1 combines with J gene TRBJ2-7; D gene ambiguous. CDR3 size: 12 residues. CDR1 is DFQATT, CDR2 SNEGSKA, per germline (reference sequence). Trimming left V 3 bases short and J 3 bases short, with 9 bases between. CDR3 residues: CSARSHDYEQYF. CDR3 sequence (DNA): TGCAGTGCTAGGAGTCATGACTACGAGCAGTACTTC.

This chain joins TRBV7-2 and TRBJ2-1; 10 nucleotides line up with TRBD2. V trimming: 4 bases; J trimming: 4 bases; junction bases outside the gene matches: 4. CDR1 and CDR2 (germline): SGHTA, FQGNSA. CDR3 length: 15 residues. CDR3 sequence (DNA): TGTGCCAGCAGCTATAGCGGGAGGAGATACAATGAGCAGTTCTTC. Translation: CASSYSGRRYNEQFF.

The chain is built from TRBV6-2 or TRBV6-3 and TRBJ2-2; TRBD2 matches 9 bases. Germline CDR1 reads MNHEY; CDR2 reads SVGEGT. V lost 2 bases to trimming and J lost 0 bases; unmatched junction nucleotides: 7. This CDR3 spans 18 amino acids. The CDR3: CASSYTLTSGPNTGELFF. CDR3 nucleotides: TGTGCCAGCAGTTACACCTTGACTAGCGGCCCGAACACCGGGGAGCTGTTTTTT.

In its sample, this clonotype was seen a few times. The CDR3 loop reads CASTQVDGYTF. Written as DNA, the CDR3 is TGTGCCAGCACGCAGGTCGATGGCTACACCTTC. The chain uses TRBV7-9 and TRBJ1-2; D unresolved. Germline V gives CDR1 SEHNR, CDR2 FQNEAQ (reference sequence). CDR3 length: 11 residues. V was trimmed by 7 bases and J by 6 bases, leaving 9 bases between them.

The V gene is TRBV20-1, the J gene TRBJ2-3; TRBD1 matches at 8 bases. V shed 1 base, J shed 4 bases, and the junction held 13 bases outside the gene matches. Germline CDR1 reads DFQATT; CDR2 reads SNEGSKA (reference sequence). The CDR3 totals 17 residues. The CDR3 DNA is TGCAGTGCTAGAGCCCGGGACAGGCGCGCGGCGCCAGATACGCAGTATTTT. Translating it yields CSARARDRRAAPDTQYF.

This clonotype was observed at least ten times. The chain combines TRBV6-1 with TRBJ2-3; 8 bases match TRBD1. CDR3 size: 16 residues. CDR1 and CDR2 (germline): MNHNS, SASEGT. With V trimmed by 7 bases and J by 7 bases, 16 bases remained unmatched. In DNA, the CDR3 is TGTGCCAGCACCGCATTGACAGGGGCCTCCGGGAATACGCAGTATTTT. It yields the protein CASTALTGASGNTQYF.

Ten or more counts support this clonotype. The chain links TRBV5-4 to TRBJ2-3; 7 bases agree with TRBD1. The germline V gene has CDR1 SGHNT and CDR2 YYREEE (reference sequence). CDR3 length equals 14 residues. Trimming at V came to 4 bases and at J to 1 base, leaving 3 bases not matched to a gene. The CDR3 DNA follows: TGTGCCAGCAGCCCAGACAGGGGCACAGATACGCAGTATTTT. Protein: CASSPDRGTDTQYF.

This clonotype has at least ten counts. V usage is TRBV4-1 and J usage is TRBJ2-1; 11 bases agree with TRBD2. This CDR3 is 16 amino acids long. The V gene end was trimmed by 1 base and the J gene end by 5 bases; junction bases not matched to a gene: 4. Germline V gene sequence: CDR1 MGHRA, CDR2 YSYEKL. The CDR3 spells CASSQVASGRNNEQFF. In DNA form, the CDR3 reads TGCGCCAGCAGCCAAGTTGCTAGCGGGAGGAACAATGAGCAGTTCTTC.

V is TRBV4-1 and J is TRBJ1-5; 7 bases line up with TRBD1. Trimming at V came to 6 bases and at J to 4 bases, leaving 9 bases not matched to a gene. The length of the CDR3 is 15 residues. CDR1 and CDR2 from the germline V gene are MGHRA and YSYEKL. The CDR3 DNA reads TGCGCCAGCAGTCGCGGACAGGCCCCGAATCAGCCCCAGCATTTT. Encoded protein: CASSRGQAPNQPQHF.

This clonotype was recorded at least ten times. The chain couples TRBV7-2 to TRBJ1-5; D unresolved. The CDR3 loop spans 14 amino acids. The V end lost 6 bases, the J end lost 5 bases, and 14 bases lay between the germline ends. CDR1 SGHTA and CDR2 FQGNSA come from the germline V gene. CDR3 bases: TGTGCCAGCAGTCCGGGTGATGTAGATCAGCCCCAGCATTTT. Translating it yields CASSPGDVDQPQHF. Supplemented by reference TRBV7-2 and TRBJ1-5, the full variable domain reads GAGVSQSPSNKVTEKGKDVELRCDPISGHTALYWYRQSLGQGLEFLIYFQGNSAPDKSGLPSDRFSAERTGGSVSTLTIQRTQQEDSAVYLCASSPGDVDQPQHFGDGTRLSIL.

The sample holds many counts of this clonotype. This CDR3 is CASSLRTLTDTQYF. The CDR3 DNA reads TGTGCCAGCAGCCTCAGGACCCTAACAGATACGCAGTATTTT. This chain uses TRBV7-2 with TRBJ2-3, with D hard to call. Germline V CDR1 and CDR2: SGHTA, FQGNSA. The CDR3 covers 14 residues. Trimming cost V 5 bases and J 3 bases, with 12 bases left between them.

This clonotype has more than one count but fewer than ten. The chain links TRBV5-6 to TRBJ2-3; D is uncertain. Germline CDR1 and CDR2: SGHDT and YYEEEE. The CDR3 spans 16 residues. Trimming took off 2 bases at V and 0 bases at J, with 13 bases between the two ends. In nucleotides, the CDR3 is TGTGCCAGCAGCTTAGACATCACCCCTAGCACAGATACGCAGTATTTT. Translated, it gives CASSLDITPSTDTQYF.

Concerning this clonotype: This sequence may be a read error, since a much larger clone differs from it by one base. The rearrangement joins TRBV11-2 to TRBJ2-7; D ambiguous. The CDR3 is 15 residues long. Germline V lookup: CDR1 SGHAT, CDR2 FQNNGV. Trimming removed 0 bases at V and 5 bases at J, with 14 bases between. The CDR3 loop is CASSLEELTAHEQYF. In DNA, the CDR3 is TGTGCCAGCAGCTTAGAAGAACTAACCGCCCACGAGCAGTACTTC.

The sample holds a few counts of this clonotype. The V gene is TRBV27, the J gene TRBJ2-1; 8 positions match TRBD2. This CDR3 comprises 14 residues. Per the germline V gene, CDR1 is MNHEY and CDR2 is SMNVEV (reference sequence). With 9 bases clipped from V and 7 bases from J, the junction kept 11 bases outside the gene matches. The CDR3 spells CASMIRAGVNEQFF. The CDR3 coding sequence is TGTGCCAGTATGATACGAGCGGGAGTAAATGAGCAGTTCTTC.

V gene TRBV6-2 or TRBV6-3 combines with J gene TRBJ2-2; D is undetermined. Trimming left V 1 base short and J 0 bases short, with 3 bases between. Germline CDR1 is MNHEY and CDR2 is SVGEGT. CDR3 size: 14 residues. CDR3 residues: CASSYLPNTGELFF. The CDR3 DNA is TGTGCCAGCAGTTACTTGCCGAACACCGGGGAGCTGTTTTTT.

The V and J genes are TRBV6-1 and TRBJ2-7, with a possible D match to TRBD1 (6 bases). The V and J ends lost 5 bases and 2 bases respectively, with 10 bases between them. The CDR3 extends over 13 amino acids. The V gene's germline CDR1 is MNHNS and CDR2 SASEGT. This CDR3 reads CASSYYRAYEQYF. The CDR3 bases are TGTGCCAGCAGTTATTACAGGGCCTACGAGCAGTACTTC.

This clonotype appeared many times. This chain uses TRBV4-1 with TRBJ1-1, with D hard to call. Germline V CDR1 and CDR2: MGHRA, YSYEKL. V was pared by 1 base and J by 2 bases, with 8 bases between. The CDR3 runs to 14 residues. The CDR3 DNA follows: TGCGCCAGCAGCCAAGGAGTTTTTAACACTGAAGCTTTCTTT. As protein: CASSQGVFNTEAFF.

This clonotype came up many times. The chain joins TRBV27 to TRBJ2-5; 11 nucleotides match TRBD2. V lost 5 bases to trimming and J lost 5 bases; unmatched junction nucleotides: 16. Per germline, CDR1 MNHEY and CDR2 SMNVEV (reference sequence). The CDR3 sequence is 18 residues long. The CDR3 bases are TGTGCCAGCAGTCCGACTTTCTTAGCGGGAGGGCCGGGGGAGACCCAGTACTTC. It encodes CASSPTFLAGGPGETQYF.

V usage is TRBV20-1 and J usage is TRBJ1-3; weak D call: TRBD1 (5 bases). This CDR3 has 14 residues. CDR1 is DFQATT, CDR2 SNEGSKA, per germline (reference sequence). Trimming removed 3 bases at V and 0 bases at J, with 9 bases between. The CDR3 DNA is TGCAGTGCTAGTACAGGTAGCTCTGGAAACACCATATATTTT. Its translation: CSASTGSSGNTIYF.